Listed below are T cell receptor beta chains from one sample, sequenced in a study of T cell responses to AZD1222 COVID-19 vaccine. The protocol was immunoSEQ multiplex PCR, while the TCRdb copy is restricted to in-frame clones and leaves out a portion. In the table there are about 120,000 clones, 80% to 90% of which are singletons. Sequenced here: peripheral blood, sampled on day 0 of AZD1222 vaccination. The receptor set was obtained from an adult in good health. Both conserved end residues are part of each CDR3. Fields, in order: J gene, D gene, clone size, V gene, CDR3 DNA, CDR3 protein. The D gene is left open where the match is weak. Only some rows state a clone size, as once, few, many or a class for expanded clones.

TRBJ2-7 | TRBD2 | few | TRBV27 | TGTGCCAGCAGTCCGGGACTAGCGGAGACGATCTACGAGCAGTACTTC | CASSPGLAETIYEQYF
TRBJ1-2 | . | . | TRBV27 | TGTGCCAGCAGTAACGGGGGCTATGGCTACACCTTC | CASSNGGYGYTF
TRBJ2-1 | TRBD2 | . | TRBV9 | TGTGCCAGCAGCCCTGGACTAGCGGAGCACAATGAGCAGTTCTTC | CASSPGLAEHNEQFF
TRBJ1-6 | . | . | TRBV3-1/TRBV3-2 | TGTGCCAGCAGCCAAATGACAGGAATTAATTCACCCCTCCACTTT | CASSQMTGINSPLHF
TRBJ1-4 | . | . | TRBV5-1 | TGCGCCAGCACCCCGCAGGTTGCAACTAATGAAAAACTGTTTTTT | CASTPQVATNEKLFF
TRBJ2-7 | TRBD1 | . | TRBV7-9 | TGTGCCAGCAGCGGCGGGTCGGGACAGGGATCCCGCTCCTACGAGCAGTACTTC | CASSGGSGQGSRSYEQYF
TRBJ2-5 | . | . | TRBV11-1 | TGTGCCAGCAGCCCCGATCAAGAGACCCAGTACTTC | CASSPDQETQYF
TRBJ1-1 | . | . | TRBV19 | TGTGCCAGTAGTATGAGGTATTGGGGGTTGGACACTGAAGCTTTCTTT | CASSMRYWGLDTEAFF
TRBJ2-1 | TRBD1 | once | TRBV5-1 | TGCGCCAGCAGCTCCGGGACAGGGGGCAATGAGCAGTTCTTC | CASSSGTGGNEQFF
TRBJ2-3 | . | . | TRBV28 | TGTGCCAGCAGTTTAAAGGCAGGTCAAGGTACGCAGTATTTT | CASSLKAGQGTQYF
TRBJ2-2 | . | . | TRBV7-8 | TGTGCCAGCAGCTTATCGAGGGGAAACACCGGGGAGCTGTTTTTT | CASSLSRGNTGELFF
TRBJ1-2 | . | . | TRBV2 | TGTGCCAGCAAAAGTCGGACACTCACCAACTATGGCTACACCTTC | CASKSRTLTNYGYTF
TRBJ2-3 | . | . | TRBV9 | TGTGCCAGCAGCGTAGCCCCTCGACAGGATACAGATACGCAGTATTTT | CASSVAPRQDTDTQYF
TRBJ2-1 | TRBD2 | . | TRBV5-1 | TGCGCCAGCAGCTTGGCGAGCGGGACCTACAATGAGCAGTTCTTC | CASSLASGTYNEQFF
TRBJ2-7 | TRBD2 | once | TRBV10-3 | TGTGCCATCAGTGATAGAGCGGGAGGGTACGAGCAGTACTTC | CAISDRAGGYEQYF
TRBJ2-7 | TRBD1 | few | TRBV6-5 | TGTGCCAGCAGTTCGGGACAGGGCTACGAGCAGTACTTC | CASSSGQGYEQYF
TRBJ2-7 | . | . | TRBV2 | TGTGCCAGCGAGGGCGGGGACGAGCAGTACTTC | CASEGGDEQYF
TRBJ1-1 | . | . | TRBV19 | TGTGCCAGTATCAGGGGCGCCGAGGGTTTCTTT | CASIRGAEGFF
TRBJ1-1 | . | . | TRBV7-6 | TGTGCCAGCACCACTCGACAGCGCACTGAAGCTTTCTTT | CASTTRQRTEAFF
TRBJ1-1 | . | once | TRBV11-1 | TGTGCCAGCAGCTTAAATCCAGGGGAGAACACTGAAGCTTTCTTT | CASSLNPGENTEAFF
TRBJ2-7 | . | once | TRBV27 | TGTGCCAGCAAGAGATGGGACCCGCCCCGCTCCTACGAGCAGTACTTC | CASKRWDPPRSYEQYF
TRBJ2-1 | TRBD2 | . | TRBV9 | TGTGCCAGCAGCGTAATGGGGACTAACAGCCTCTACAATGAGCAGTTCTTC | CASSVMGTNSLYNEQFF
TRBJ2-7 | . | once | TRBV3-1/TRBV3-2 | TGTGCCAGCAGCCAACGGCAGTCTCACGACGAGCAGTACTTC | CASSQRQSHDEQYF
TRBJ1-4 | . | . | TRBV7-9 | TGTGCCAGCAAAACAAATAATGAAAAACTGTTTTTT | CASKTNNEKLFF
TRBJ1-1 | TRBD1 | . | TRBV2 | TGTGCCAGCAGTAGACAGGGTACTCGGAACACTGAAGCTTTCTTT | CASSRQGTRNTEAFF
TRBJ1-5 | . | . | TRBV18 | TGTGCCAGCTCCCCGACAGGATTTAGCAATCAGCCCCAGCATTTT | CASSPTGFSNQPQHF
TRBJ2-1 | . | . | TRBV10-3 | TGTGCCATCACTCAGACCCCCACCTCCTCGTACAATGAGCAGTTCTTC | CAITQTPTSSYNEQFF
TRBJ1-1 | . | . | TRBV2 | TGTGCCAGCAGTGAACAGGGTTACACTGAAGCTTTCTTT | CASSEQGYTEAFF
TRBJ2-1 | TRBD2 | . | TRBV3-1/TRBV3-2 | TGTGCCAGCAGCCGGCTGTTGCGGGAGCATGAGCAGTTCTTC | CASSRLLREHEQFF
TRBJ1-1 | . | . | TRBV20-1 | TGCAGTGCTAGAGGACTAGGGGAAGCTTTCTTT | CSARGLGEAFF
TRBJ2-7 | TRBD2 | . | TRBV5-1 | TGCGCCAGCAGCCTGGGACTAGCGGGAGGGCCCAGCTACGAGCAGTACTTC | CASSLGLAGGPSYEQYF
TRBJ2-3 | . | . | TRBV5-1 | TGCGCCAGCAGCTTTGGCGTGAATCCCCTGGGGGCAGATACGCAGTATTTT | CASSFGVNPLGADTQYF
TRBJ1-2 | . | . | TRBV7-9 | TGTGCCAGCAGTTGGGTCGGGGTTTATGGCTACACCTTC | CASSWVGVYGYTF
TRBJ1-1 | . | . | TRBV4-3 | TGCGCCAGCAGCCATCCCAAAAACACTGAAGCTTTCTTT | CASSHPKNTEAFF
TRBJ2-3 | . | . | TRBV7-3 | TGTGCCAGCAGCTTAGTCTCCTCAGATACGCAGTATTTT | CASSLVSSDTQYF
TRBJ2-5 | . | . | TRBV19 | TGTGCCAGTAGTATAGATGGGGAGACCCAGTACTTC | CASSIDGETQYF
TRBJ1-2 | TRBD1 | . | TRBV19 | TGTGCCAGTAAGACTGGGACAGGGGTTTGGGAGAACTATGGCTACACCTTC | CASKTGTGVWENYGYTF
TRBJ1-1 | . | . | TRBV5-1 | TGCGCCAGTAAAACAAATCTGAACACTGAAGCTTTCTTT | CASKTNLNTEAFF
TRBJ1-1 | . | . | TRBV28 | TGTGCCAGCACCCAGGCTGCAGGGTGGCGGATGAACACTGAAGCTTTCTTT | CASTQAAGWRMNTEAFF
TRBJ1-3 | . | few | TRBV3-1/TRBV3-2 | TGTGCCAGCAGCCAACGGGTTATTGAGGGGATTGGCATATATTTT | CASSQRVIEGIGIYF
TRBJ1-5 | TRBD1 | once | TRBV28 | TGTGCCAGCAGCCGCCGGGACAGGGGATACAATCAGCCCCAGCATTTT | CASSRRDRGYNQPQHF
TRBJ2-7 | TRBD1 | . | TRBV24-1 | TGTGCCACCAGTGATTCCTGGACAGGGAGCGAGCAGTACTTC | CATSDSWTGSEQYF
TRBJ2-2 | . | . | TRBV5-6 | TGTGCCAGCAGCTTGGTGTTCCAGGGGGGGACCGGGGAGCTGTTTTTT | CASSLVFQGGTGELFF
TRBJ2-7 | TRBD2 | . | TRBV9 | TGTGCCAGCAGCGGCCGACTAGCGGGAGACCGCGAGCAGTACTTC | CASSGRLAGDREQYF
TRBJ2-6 | . | . | TRBV27 | TGTGCCAGCAGTGCAACAGGAGCCTCTGGGGCCAACGTCCTGACTTTC | CASSATGASGANVLTF
TRBJ2-7 | . | . | TRBV4-1 | TGCGCCAGCAGCCTTCGCGGGGACGGCTCCTACGAGCAGTACTTC | CASSLRGDGSYEQYF
TRBJ2-7 | . | . | TRBV7-2 | TGTGCCAGCAGCTTAGTGGGGGCAGCCTACGAGCAGTACTTC | CASSLVGAAYEQYF
TRBJ1-2 | . | . | TRBV5-4 | TGTGCCAGCAGCTTGTACGTCGGTCAGTACGTACTAGAGGGCTACACCTTC | CASSLYVGQYVLEGYTF
TRBJ2-7 | TRBD1 | . | TRBV27 | TGTGCCAGCAGTCGTACCGGGACAGTAATCGTACACGAGCAGTACTTC | CASSRTGTVIVHEQYF
TRBJ2-7 | TRBD1 | . | TRBV6-5 | TGTGCCAGCAGAAAAACAGGGGATTTCTCCTACGAGCAGTACTTC | CASRKTGDFSYEQYF